Listed below are T cell receptor beta chains from one sample, sequenced in a study of cytomegalovirus exposure and HLA in healthy donors. Some clones are missing from TCRdb's copy, which holds only in-frame ones; the method was immunoSEQ multiplex PCR. The profile shows fewer than 200,000 clones, approximately 80% of them singletons. The specimen sequenced was PBMCs. All receptors derive from a man in his thirties or forties in good health and CMV-seronegative. CDR3s include the opening cysteine and the closing phenylalanine or tryptophan. The order of the fields is J gene, V gene, clone size, D gene, CDR3 DNA, CDR3 protein. The D gene is left open where the match is weak. Rows may omit the clone size; those that give it use once, few, many or a size class.

TRBJ2-7	TRBV15	NA	NA	TGTGCCACCAGCAGAGAACGTGAGCGTCCTTATACCTACGAGCAGTACTTC	CATSRERERPYTYEQYF
TRBJ1-2	TRBV27	few	NA	TGTGCCAGCAGTCCCCTACCGGGAGCGGGACGGTACTATGGCTACACCTTC	CASSPLPGAGRYYGYTF
TRBJ2-7	TRBV27	NA	NA	TGTGCCAGCTCTATCAGGGGAAACTACGAGCAGTACTTC	CASSIRGNYEQYF
TRBJ2-2	TRBV15	once	NA	TGTGCCACCAGCAGGAACAGGAACACCGGGGAGCTGTTTTTT	CATSRNRNTGELFF
TRBJ1-2	TRBV11-3	NA	NA	TGTGCCAGCAGCCCTGGGGGCAGTATCCTTTATGGCTACACCTTC	CASSPGGSILYGYTF
TRBJ2-7	TRBV10-3	NA	NA	TGTGCCATCAGCCCTGTAATCCCCAGATACGAGCAGTACTTC	CAISPVIPRYEQYF
TRBJ2-3	TRBV5-6	NA	NA	TGTGCCAGCACCCTACTCCCGGGGGATGCCACAGATACGCAGTATTTT	CASTLLPGDATDTQYF
TRBJ2-3	TRBV13	NA	NA	TGTGCCAGCAGCCCCAGCGGATCTAGCACAGATACGCAGTATTTT	CASSPSGSSTDTQYF
TRBJ2-1	TRBV5-1	NA	NA	TGCGCCAGCAGGTCAGACAGCTACAATGAGCAGTTCTTC	CASRSDSYNEQFF
TRBJ2-5	TRBV27	NA	TRBD2	TGTGCCAGCAGTTTAGTGGGGGGGGGTTTGCAAGAGACCCAGTACTTC	CASSLVGGGLQETQYF
TRBJ1-3	TRBV5-8	NA	NA	TGTGCCAGCACCTCCCGTGGGGCCCGCTACACCATATATTTT	CASTSRGARYTIYF
TRBJ1-3	TRBV30	once	NA	TGTGCCTGGGAAGGGGTCCCATCTGGAAACACCATATATTTT	CAWEGVPSGNTIYF
TRBJ1-2	TRBV28	NA	TRBD1	TGTGCCGGGGGCCAGACAGGGTCCTATGGCTACACCTTC	CAGGQTGSYGYTF
TRBJ2-5	TRBV27	few	NA	TGTGCCAGTCGGGACTCGGGGTCACAAGAGACCCAGTACTTC	CASRDSGSQETQYF
TRBJ2-7	TRBV20-1	NA	NA	TGCAGTGTACTCGCTTCCTACGAGCAGTACTTC	CSVLASYEQYF
TRBJ2-6	TRBV5-4	NA	NA	TGTGCCAGCAGCCCAGGGGGGGCCAACGTCCTGACTTTC	CASSPGGANVLTF
TRBJ2-7	TRBV6-5	NA	TRBD1	TGTGCCAGCAGACAACCCGGGACAGGAGACTACGAGCAGTACTTC	CASRQPGTGDYEQYF
TRBJ1-1	TRBV11-1	NA	NA	TGTGCCAGTAGCTACCGGGACAACCCGAACGCTGAAGCTTTCTTT	CASSYRDNPNAEAFF
TRBJ1-2	TRBV27	NA	NA	TGTGCCAGCAGTTTATCGCTCAGGGGTGGCTACACCTTC	CASSLSLRGGYTF
TRBJ2-3	TRBV7-2	few	NA	TGTGCCAGCAGCCAAAGTTGGGAACAGGGCAAAGATACGCAGTATTTT	CASSQSWEQGKDTQYF
TRBJ2-3	TRBV2	NA	TRBD2	TGTGCCAGCAGGTCAGCTAGCGGGGGGCCGCCAGATACGCAGTATTTT	CASRSASGGPPDTQYF
TRBJ1-5	TRBV30	NA	TRBD1	TGTGCCTGGAGTCAGGGGGCGAGCAATCAGCCCCAGCATTTT	CAWSQGASNQPQHF
TRBJ1-1	TRBV5-4	NA	NA	TGTGCCAGCAGCTTGGTTCCAGGGCGGACGAACGAAGACACTGAAGCTTTCTTT	CASSLVPGRTNEDTEAFF
TRBJ1-5	TRBV5-8	few	NA	TGTGCCAGCAGCTTAGGGGGAAGCGACAATCAGCCCCAGCATTTT	CASSLGGSDNQPQHF
TRBJ2-2	TRBV14	few	TRBD1	TGTGCCAGCAGCCAAGAGTCAGGGGGAAGCGGGGAGCTGTTTTTT	CASSQESGGSGELFF
TRBJ2-7	TRBV5-1	once	NA	TGCGCCAGCAGCTTGGGTAACGAGCAGTACTTC	CASSLGNEQYF
TRBJ2-1	TRBV5-1	NA	NA	TGCGCCAGCAGCTTGGAGGTCAGTCGGCGGTACAATGAGCAGTTCTTC	CASSLEVSRRYNEQFF
TRBJ1-2	TRBV4-1	NA	TRBD1	TGCGCCAGCAGCCAAAGACAGGGAAACTATGGCTACACCTTC	CASSQRQGNYGYTF
TRBJ2-7	TRBV6-6	NA	NA	TGTGCCAGCAGTTACGCGGACAGTAACTCCTACGAGCAGTACTTC	CASSYADSNSYEQYF
TRBJ2-2	TRBV2	NA	NA	TGTGCCAGCAGCGCGGAACATGGGGAGCTGTTTTTT	CASSAEHGELFF
TRBJ1-1	TRBV9	NA	NA	TGTGCCAGCAGTGAGATCTGGGCGTTGAACACTGAAGCTTTCTTT	CASSEIWALNTEAFF
TRBJ1-3	TRBV18	once	NA	TGTGCCAGCTCACCAGGGAGTTCCTCTGGAAACACCATATATTTT	CASSPGSSSGNTIYF
TRBJ2-1	TRBV2	NA	TRBD1	TGTGCCAGCAGCGTTGGCGGGACAGGGAATGAGCAGTTCTTC	CASSVGGTGNEQFF
TRBJ1-3	TRBV6-5	NA	NA	TGTGCCAGCAGTTTATCAGGTGTCCCCCCTGGAAACACCATATATTTT	CASSLSGVPPGNTIYF
TRBJ2-5	TRBV28	NA	NA	TGTGCCAGCATGAGGGCGCAAGAGACCCAGTACTTC	CASMRAQETQYF
TRBJ2-7	TRBV30	NA	TRBD1	TGTGCCTGGAGCGGACAGGACGAGCAGTACTTC	CAWSGQDEQYF
TRBJ1-1	TRBV2	few	TRBD1	TGTGCCAGCAGCCCGGGACAGGTCGGCACTGAAGCTTTCTTT	CASSPGQVGTEAFF
TRBJ1-6	TRBV28	NA	NA	TGTGCCAGCAACCAGGGTTCCTATAATTCACCCCTCCACTTT	CASNQGSYNSPLHF
TRBJ2-2	TRBV27	NA	TRBD1	TGTGCCAGCAGTTGGCAGCCGACAGGGATCACCGGGGAGCTGTTTTTT	CASSWQPTGITGELFF
TRBJ1-3	TRBV28	NA	NA	TGTGCCAGCAGTTTGGTACTCTCTGGAAACACCATATATTTT	CASSLVLSGNTIYF
TRBJ2-7	TRBV11-2	NA	TRBD2	TGTGCCAGCAGTTATCTAAGCGGGGAGAGCTCCTACGAGCAGTACTTC	CASSYLSGESSYEQYF
TRBJ1-3	TRBV4-1	NA	TRBD1	TGCGCCAGCACCCCGGGACAGAGCTCTGGAAACACCATATATTTT	CASTPGQSSGNTIYF
TRBJ2-2	TRBV30	NA	TRBD1	TGTGCCTGGAGCCTACAAACAGGGGGCGCTTTGGGGGAGCTGTTTTTT	CAWSLQTGGALGELFF
TRBJ2-2	TRBV28	NA	NA	TGTGCCAGTTCTGAACATCTGGCCGGGGAGCTGTTTTTT	CASSEHLAGELFF
TRBJ2-7	TRBV7-8	few	TRBD2	TGTGCCAGCAGCCCTTTAGCGGGGGGCTCCTACGAGCAGTACTTC	CASSPLAGGSYEQYF
TRBJ1-1	TRBV7-2	NA	NA	TGTGCCAGCTGGCCACCCGCGAACACTGAAGCTTTCTTT	CASWPPANTEAFF
TRBJ1-2	TRBV6-1	NA	NA	TGTGCCAGCAATCCAGTTCCTAACTATGGCTACACCTTC	CASNPVPNYGYTF
TRBJ1-2	TRBV7-2	NA	NA	TGTGCCACCAACGGGGGGCAAGCGGATGGCTACACCTTC	CATNGGQADGYTF
TRBJ1-1	TRBV5-1	few	NA	TGCGCCAGCAGCTTGGATCGGAGGAACACTGAAGCTTTCTTT	CASSLDRRNTEAFF
TRBJ1-3	TRBV28	NA	NA	TGTGCCAGCAGTTTGGTCCGGAGCACCATATATTTT	CASSLVRSTIYF
TRBJ1-1	TRBV5-1	NA	TRBD1	TGCGCCAGCAGCGGCCACTTGGGACAGGGCGCTGAAGCTTTCTTT	CASSGHLGQGAEAFF
TRBJ1-1	TRBV28	NA	NA	TGTGCCAGCCCCCCGCCCCTTGGGCCCAGGCAAACGAACACTGAAGCTTTCTTT	CASPPPLGPRQTNTEAFF
TRBJ1-1	TRBV7-7	NA	NA	TGTGCCAGCAGCTTAGTACGGGGAGAGAACACTGAAGCTTTCTTT	CASSLVRGENTEAFF
TRBJ1-1	TRBV11-2	NA	TRBD1	TGTGCCAGCAACCAAGAGGGGGCAGACACTGAAGCTTTCTTT	CASNQEGADTEAFF